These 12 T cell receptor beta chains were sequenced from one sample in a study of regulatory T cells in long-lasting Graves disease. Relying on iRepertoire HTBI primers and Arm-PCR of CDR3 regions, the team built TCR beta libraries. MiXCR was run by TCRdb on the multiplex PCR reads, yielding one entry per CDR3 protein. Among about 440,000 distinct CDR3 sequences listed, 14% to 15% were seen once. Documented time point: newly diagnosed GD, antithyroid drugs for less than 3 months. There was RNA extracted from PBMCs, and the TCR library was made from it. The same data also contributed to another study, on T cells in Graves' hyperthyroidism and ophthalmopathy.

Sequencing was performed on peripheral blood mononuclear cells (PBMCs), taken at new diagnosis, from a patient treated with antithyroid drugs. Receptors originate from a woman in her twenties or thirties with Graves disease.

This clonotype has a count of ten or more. CDR3 protein: CASSYGGEVSTEAFF. The CDR3 bases are TGTGCCAGCAGTTACGGGGGGGAAGTATCCACTGAAGCTTTCTTT. The chain employs TRBV6-5 and TRBJ1-1, with TRBD1 as a possible D gene (5 bases). This CDR3 contains 15 residues. Germline assignment: CDR1 MNHEY and CDR2 SVGAGI. Trimming removed 2 bases from V and 4 bases from J, with 14 bases in between.

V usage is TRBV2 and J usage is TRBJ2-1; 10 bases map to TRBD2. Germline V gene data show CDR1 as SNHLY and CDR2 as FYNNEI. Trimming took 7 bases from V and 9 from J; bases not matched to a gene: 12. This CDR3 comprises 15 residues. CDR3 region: CASTLIAGGVGEQFF. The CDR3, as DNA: TGTGCCAGCACCTTGATAGCGGGAGGAGTGGGTGAGCAGTTCTTC.

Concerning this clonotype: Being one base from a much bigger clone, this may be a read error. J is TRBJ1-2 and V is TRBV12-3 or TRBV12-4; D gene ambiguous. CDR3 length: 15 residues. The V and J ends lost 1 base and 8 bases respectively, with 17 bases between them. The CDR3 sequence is CASSLETGGVGGYTF. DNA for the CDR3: TGTGCCAGCAGTTTAGAGACTGGCGGCGTTGGAGGCTACACCTTC.

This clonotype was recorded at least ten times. CDR3: CASSLLAGSGELFF. The CDR3 DNA reads as TGTGCCAGCAGCTTACTAGCGGGATCCGGGGAGCTGTTTTTT. The rearrangement links TRBV11-3 to TRBJ2-2; 9 bases fit TRBD2. The V and J ends lost 2 bases and 6 bases, in that order; junction bases with no gene match: 1. Germline CDR1 reads SGHNT; CDR2 reads YENEEA. This CDR3 has 14 residues.

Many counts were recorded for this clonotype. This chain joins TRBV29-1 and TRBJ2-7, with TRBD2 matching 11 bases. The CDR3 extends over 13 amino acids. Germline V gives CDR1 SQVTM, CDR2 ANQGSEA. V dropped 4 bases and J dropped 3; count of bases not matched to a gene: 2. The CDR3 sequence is CSVGLAGHYEQYF. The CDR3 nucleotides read TGCAGCGTTGGACTAGCGGGACACTACGAGCAGTACTTC.

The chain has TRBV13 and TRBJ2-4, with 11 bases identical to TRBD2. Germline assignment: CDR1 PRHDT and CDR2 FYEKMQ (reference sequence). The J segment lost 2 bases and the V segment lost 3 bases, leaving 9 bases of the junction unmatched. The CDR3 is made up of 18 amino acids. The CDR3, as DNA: TGTGCCAGCAGCTTGGACCCCCTAGCGGGAGGAACCAAAAACATTCAGTACTTC. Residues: CASSLDPLAGGTKNIQYF.

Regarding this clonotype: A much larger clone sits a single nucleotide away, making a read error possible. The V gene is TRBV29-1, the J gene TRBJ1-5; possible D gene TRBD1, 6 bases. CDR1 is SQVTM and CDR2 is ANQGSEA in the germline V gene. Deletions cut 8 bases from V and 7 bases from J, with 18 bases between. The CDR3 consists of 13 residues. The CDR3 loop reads CSIAQGGEQPQHF. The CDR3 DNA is TGCAGCATAGCACAGGGAGGAGAGCAGCCCCAGCATTTT.

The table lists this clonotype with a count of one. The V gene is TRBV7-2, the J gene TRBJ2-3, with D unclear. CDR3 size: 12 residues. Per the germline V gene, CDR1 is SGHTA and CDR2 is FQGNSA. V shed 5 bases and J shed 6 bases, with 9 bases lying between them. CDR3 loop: CASSQMWDTQYF. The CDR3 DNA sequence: TGTGCCAGCAGCCAAATGTGGGATACGCAGTATTTT.

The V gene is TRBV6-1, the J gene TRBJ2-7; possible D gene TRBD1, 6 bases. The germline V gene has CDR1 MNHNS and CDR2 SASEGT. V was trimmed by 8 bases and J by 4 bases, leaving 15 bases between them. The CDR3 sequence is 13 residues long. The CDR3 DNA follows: TGTGCCAGCCTGGACAGATGGAATTACGAGCAGTACTTC. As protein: CASLDRWNYEQYF.

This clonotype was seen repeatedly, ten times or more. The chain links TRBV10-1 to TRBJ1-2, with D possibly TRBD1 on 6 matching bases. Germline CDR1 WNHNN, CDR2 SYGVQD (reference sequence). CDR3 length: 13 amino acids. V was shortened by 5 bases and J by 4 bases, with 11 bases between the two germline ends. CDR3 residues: CASSPTGAYGYTF. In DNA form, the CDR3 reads TGCGCCAGCAGTCCGACAGGAGCCTATGGCTACACCTTC.

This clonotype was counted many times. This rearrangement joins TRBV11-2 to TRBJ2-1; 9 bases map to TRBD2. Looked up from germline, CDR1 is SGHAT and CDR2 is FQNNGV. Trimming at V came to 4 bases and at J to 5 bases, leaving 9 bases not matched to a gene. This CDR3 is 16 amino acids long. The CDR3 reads CASSSTRRLADNEQFF. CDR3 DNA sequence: TGTGCCAGCAGCTCCACAAGACGACTAGCGGACAATGAGCAGTTCTTC.

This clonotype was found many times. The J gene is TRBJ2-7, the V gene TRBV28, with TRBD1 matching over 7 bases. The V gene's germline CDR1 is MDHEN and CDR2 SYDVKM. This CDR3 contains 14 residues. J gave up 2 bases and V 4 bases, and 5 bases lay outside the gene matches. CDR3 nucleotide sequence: TGTGCCAGCAGTTCGGGACAGCCTACCTACGAGCAGTACTTC. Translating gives CASSSGQPTYEQYF.